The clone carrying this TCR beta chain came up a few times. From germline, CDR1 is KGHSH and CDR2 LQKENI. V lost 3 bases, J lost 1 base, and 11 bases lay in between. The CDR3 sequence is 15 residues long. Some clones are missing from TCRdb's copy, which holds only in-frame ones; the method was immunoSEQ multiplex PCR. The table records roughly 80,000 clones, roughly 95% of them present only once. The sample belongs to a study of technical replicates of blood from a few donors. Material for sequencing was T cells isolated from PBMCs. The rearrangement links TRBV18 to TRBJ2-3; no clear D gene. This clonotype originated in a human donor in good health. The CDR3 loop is CASSPDQTGTDTQYF. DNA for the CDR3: TGTGCCAGCTCACCGGATCAAACAGGCACAGATACGCAGTATTTT. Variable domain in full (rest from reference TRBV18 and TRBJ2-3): NAGVMQNPRHLVRRRGQEARLRCSPMKGHSHVYWYRQLPEEGLKFMVYLQKENIIDESGMPKERFSAEFPKEGPSILRIQQVVRGDSAAYFCASSPDQTGTDTQYFGPGTRLTVL.